This note documents a single T cell receptor (beta chain) sequence. Its antigen specificity is not known. Base qualities are missing; no much larger clone stands one base away. The sample belongs to a study of OX40 agonist ivuxolimab in advanced cancers. Study-level background: Ivuxolimab was an agonistic, fully human IgG2 monoclonal antibody directed against OX40 (CD134), a costimulatory receptor. Intravenous ivuxolimab was administered to patients every 2 weeks at six dose levels: 0.01, 0.1, 0.3, 1.5, 3 and 10 mg/kg. Of the roughly 54 patients in dose escalation, 19 had hepatocellular carcinoma, some 15 had melanoma, 9 had renal cell carcinoma and 9 had head and neck cancer. A male proportion of 82.7% and a mean age of 60 years, ranging from about 23 to 79, were recorded for the dose-escalation cohort. Prior anti-PD-1, anti-PD-L1 or anti-CTLA-4 therapy was permitted, and 40% of dose-escalation patients had received checkpoint inhibitors. Partial responses occurred in three dose-escalation patients, of whom one had hepatocellular carcinoma and two had cutaneous melanoma. Peripheral TCRbeta sequencing was intended to test whether TCR sequence diversity was altered and clonal T-cell expansion was caused by ivuxolimab. The paper reports the monotherapy dose-escalation portion (N of about 54 patients) of the phase I ivuxolimab trial. On the study overall, not on this receptor specifically: The antigen specificity of the clonally expanded peripheral T cells was not determined. After ivuxolimab, more expanded clones were found on average in CD8+ T cells than in CD4+ T cells. In partial responders in the 0.1-3.0 mg/kg groups, normalized peripheral clonal expansion was found to be among the lowest, especially among CD8+ T cells. Low levels of normalized T-cell clonal expansion were also shown by some nonresponding patients. At doses of 0.1 to 3.0 mg/kg, clonal expansion of both CD4+ and CD8+ T cells in blood was seen between baseline and week 6.

Patients with a history of autoimmune disease or receiving systemic immunosuppression were excluded from the trial. Peripheral blood for TCR sequencing was collected from all dose cohorts at baseline, on cycle 4 day 1, and on cycle 7 day 1. Samples came from an open-label, multicenter, first-in-human phase I dose-escalation trial of ivuxolimab. Adults with locally advanced or metastatic melanoma, renal cell, hepatocellular, or head and neck squamous cell carcinoma were enrolled in the trial. Before TCR sequencing, CD4+ and CD8+ T cells were separately sorted from peripheral blood. CDR1 and CDR2, per the germline V gene, are SQVTM and ANQGSEA. V ends up 5 bases short and J 5 bases short, with an unmatched junction base count of 14. Measured from the cysteine to the phenylalanine, the CDR3 is 15 residues long. Only CDR3 DNA remains: 45 bases, in frame from the first base. For sequencing of the TCRbeta CDR3 region, genomic DNA was extracted from the sorted cells. The immunoSEQ Assay was used for sequencing of TCRbeta CDR3 regions. The source is immuneACCESS, and TCRdb retained only in-frame sequences with V and J called. Part of the clones is not carried over; for the studies checked, unresolved V genes explain less than half of this, and the remainder is unexplained. In this sample the table shows more than 45,000 clones, 82% of which occur a single time. The top ten constitute about 3.7% of the sample.

The sequencing here drew on CD4+ or CD8+ T cells sorted from blood, taken in a trial of the OX40 agonist ivuxolimab. This receptor was obtained from an adult with an advanced solid tumor such as melanoma, head and neck, liver or kidney cancer. The chain uses TRBV29-1 and TRBJ2-7, with 8 bases aligning to TRBD2. The CDR3: CSVKGSGGSRNEQYF. The bases are TGCAGCGTTAAAGGGAGCGGGGGATCCCGGAACGAGCAGTACTTC.